This entry concerns a single T cell receptor (beta chain). Methods used by the authors: Nucleated cell counts were estimated from reference gene primer amplification. Assay: immunoSEQ multiplex PCR; the TCRdb copy retains only in-frame clones and omits some. V, J and clone size derive from that table, while D and trimming were established from the DNA sequence. Here the sample spans 150,000 to 200,000 clones, 75% to 85% being singletons. This record belongs to a study of blood T cell repertoires in COVID-19. The wider study: Acute and convalescent COVID-19 specimens originated in the United States, Italy and Spain. PBMCs, B-cell-depleted T cells, or T cells provided the cDNA or gDNA that made up the material.

The V end lost 2 bases, the J end lost 0 bases, and 11 bases lay between the germline ends. Germline V gives CDR1 KGHSH, CDR2 LQKENI. CDR3 length equals 15 residues. Seattle cases were enrolled at active infection and followed longitudinally. The clonotype comes from an elderly woman with COVID-19, enrolled during active disease. The material sequenced was peripheral blood. V is TRBV18 and J is TRBJ2-7; D may be TRBD2 (5 bases). The CDR3 DNA reads TGTGCCAGCTCACCAGTCGGCGGGTTCTCCTACGAGCAGTACTTC. This encodes CASSPVGGFSYEQYF.